This TCR beta chain was sequenced for a study of blood T cell repertoires in COVID-19. Profiling relied on immunoSEQ multiplex PCR, and the TCRdb table lists in-frame clones only, not all of them. This sample has fewer than 150,000 clones; around 84% occur once, and the top ten carry over 5%. Germline CDR1 MDHEN, CDR2 SYDVKM. This CDR3 spans 17 amino acids. J gave up 6 bases and V 3 bases, and 14 bases lay outside the gene matches. Material for sequencing was peripheral blood. The V and J genes are TRBV28 and TRBJ2-5; TRBD2 matches 9 bases. This receptor was obtained from a human donor in a cohort sampled during active COVID-19. As DNA, the CDR3 is TGTGCCAGCAGTTTTATGGCGGGAGGGCCCCGAGGGAAGACCCAGTACTTC. Translating gives CASSFMAGGPRGKTQYF.